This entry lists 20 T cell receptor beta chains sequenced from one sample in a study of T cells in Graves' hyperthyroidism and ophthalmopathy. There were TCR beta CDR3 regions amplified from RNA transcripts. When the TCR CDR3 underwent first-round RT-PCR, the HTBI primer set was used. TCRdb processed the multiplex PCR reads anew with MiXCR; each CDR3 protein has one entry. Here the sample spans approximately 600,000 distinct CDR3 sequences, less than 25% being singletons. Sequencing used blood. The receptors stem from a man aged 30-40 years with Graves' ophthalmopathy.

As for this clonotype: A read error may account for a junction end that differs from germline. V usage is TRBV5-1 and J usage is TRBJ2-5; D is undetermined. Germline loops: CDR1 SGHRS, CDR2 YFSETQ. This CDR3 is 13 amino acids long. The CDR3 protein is CASGFAVKETQYF. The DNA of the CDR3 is TGCGCCAGCGGCTTCGCAGTGAAAGAGACCCAGTACTTC.

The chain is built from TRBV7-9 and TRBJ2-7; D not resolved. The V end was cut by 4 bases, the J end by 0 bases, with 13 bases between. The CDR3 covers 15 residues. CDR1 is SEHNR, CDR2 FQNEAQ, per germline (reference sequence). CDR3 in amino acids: CASSSPKGGSYEQYF. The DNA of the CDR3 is TGTGCCAGCAGCTCCCCTAAGGGCGGCTCCTACGAGCAGTACTTC.

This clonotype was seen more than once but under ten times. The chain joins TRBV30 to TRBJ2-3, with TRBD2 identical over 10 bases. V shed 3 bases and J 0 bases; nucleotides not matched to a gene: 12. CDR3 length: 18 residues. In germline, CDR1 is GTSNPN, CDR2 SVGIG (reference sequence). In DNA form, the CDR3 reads TGTGCCTGGAGCCCCGGGAGGACTAGCGGTAGAAGCACAGATACGCAGTATTTT. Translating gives CAWSPGRTSGRSTDTQYF.

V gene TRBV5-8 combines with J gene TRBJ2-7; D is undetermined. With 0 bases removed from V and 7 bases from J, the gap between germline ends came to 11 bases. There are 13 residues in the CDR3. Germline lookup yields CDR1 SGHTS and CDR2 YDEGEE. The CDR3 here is CASSLAPGWEQYF. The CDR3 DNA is TGTGCCAGCAGCTTGGCCCCCGGTTGGGAGCAGTACTTC.

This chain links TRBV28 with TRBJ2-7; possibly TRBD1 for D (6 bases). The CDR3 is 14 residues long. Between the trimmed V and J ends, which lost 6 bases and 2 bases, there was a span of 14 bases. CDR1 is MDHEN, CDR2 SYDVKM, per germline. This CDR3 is CASRPGQHTYEQYF. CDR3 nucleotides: TGTGCCAGCAGGCCTGGACAGCATACCTACGAGCAGTACTTC.

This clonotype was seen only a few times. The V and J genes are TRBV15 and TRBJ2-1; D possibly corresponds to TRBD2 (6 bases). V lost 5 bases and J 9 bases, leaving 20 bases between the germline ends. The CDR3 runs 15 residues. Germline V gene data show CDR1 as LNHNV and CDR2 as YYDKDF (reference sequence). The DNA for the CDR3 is TGTGCCACCAGCGACTATGGAGGGCCAGAGATTGAGCAGTTCTTC. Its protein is CATSDYGGPEIEQFF.

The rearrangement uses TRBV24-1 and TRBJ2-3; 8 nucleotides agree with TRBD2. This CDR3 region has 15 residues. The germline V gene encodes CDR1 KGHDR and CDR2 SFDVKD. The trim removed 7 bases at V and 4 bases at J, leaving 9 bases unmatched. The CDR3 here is CATSFPGLEADTQYF. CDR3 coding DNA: TGTGCCACCAGCTTCCCGGGACTAGAGGCAGATACGCAGTATTTT.

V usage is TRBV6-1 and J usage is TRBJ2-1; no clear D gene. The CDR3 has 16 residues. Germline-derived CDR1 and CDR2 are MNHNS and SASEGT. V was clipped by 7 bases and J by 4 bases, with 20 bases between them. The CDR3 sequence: CASIVDLSAGYNEQFF. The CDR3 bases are TGTGCCAGCATAGTTGACCTTTCTGCCGGATACAATGAGCAGTTCTTC.

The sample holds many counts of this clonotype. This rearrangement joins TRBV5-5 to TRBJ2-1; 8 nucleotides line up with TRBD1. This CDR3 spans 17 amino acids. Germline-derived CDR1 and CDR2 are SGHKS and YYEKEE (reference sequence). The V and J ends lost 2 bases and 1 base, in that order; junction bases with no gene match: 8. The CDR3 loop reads CASSFRVGQGSYNEQFF. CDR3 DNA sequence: TGTGCCAGCAGCTTTAGAGTTGGACAGGGTTCCTACAATGAGCAGTTCTTC.

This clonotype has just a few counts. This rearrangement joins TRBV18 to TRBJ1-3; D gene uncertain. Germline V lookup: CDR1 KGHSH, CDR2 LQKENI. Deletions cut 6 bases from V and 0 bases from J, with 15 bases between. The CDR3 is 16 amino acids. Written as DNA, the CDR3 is TGTGCCAGCTCTAGCGCTGGAAGTCCCTCTGGAAACACCATATATTTT. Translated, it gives CASSSAGSPSGNTIYF. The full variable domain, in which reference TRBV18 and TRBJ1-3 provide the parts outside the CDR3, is NAGVMQNPRHLVRRRGQEARLRCSPMKGHSHVYWYRQLPEEGLKFMVYLQKENIIDESGMPKERFSAEFPKEGPSILRIQQVVRGDSAAYFCASSSAGSPSGNTIYFGEGSWLTVV.

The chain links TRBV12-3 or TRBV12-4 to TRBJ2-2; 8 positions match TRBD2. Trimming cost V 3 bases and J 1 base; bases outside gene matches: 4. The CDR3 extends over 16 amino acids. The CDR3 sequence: CASSFQAGVNTGELFF. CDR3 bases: TGTGCCAGCAGTTTCCAAGCGGGAGTGAACACCGGGGAGCTGTTTTTT.

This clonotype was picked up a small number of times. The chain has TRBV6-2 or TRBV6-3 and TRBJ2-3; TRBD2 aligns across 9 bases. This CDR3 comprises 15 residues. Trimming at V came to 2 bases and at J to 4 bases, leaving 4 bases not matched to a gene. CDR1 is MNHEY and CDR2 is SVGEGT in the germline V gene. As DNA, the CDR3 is TGTGCCAGCAGTTACGGCGGGAGGGTACCAGATACGCAGTATTTT. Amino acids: CASSYGGRVPDTQYF.

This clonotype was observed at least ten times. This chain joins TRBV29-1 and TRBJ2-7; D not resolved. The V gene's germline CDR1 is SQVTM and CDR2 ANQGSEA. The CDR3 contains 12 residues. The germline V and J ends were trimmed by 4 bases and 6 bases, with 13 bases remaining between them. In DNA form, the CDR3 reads TGCAGCGTTGGGGCGCTAGGTCGCGAGCAGTACTTC. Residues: CSVGALGREQYF.

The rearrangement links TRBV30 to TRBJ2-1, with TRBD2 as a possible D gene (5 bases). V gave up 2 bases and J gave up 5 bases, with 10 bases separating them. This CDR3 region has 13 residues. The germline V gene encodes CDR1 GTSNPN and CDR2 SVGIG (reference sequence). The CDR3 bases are TGTGCCTGGAGTTCACTAGGCCACAATGAGCAGTTCTTC. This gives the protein CAWSSLGHNEQFF.

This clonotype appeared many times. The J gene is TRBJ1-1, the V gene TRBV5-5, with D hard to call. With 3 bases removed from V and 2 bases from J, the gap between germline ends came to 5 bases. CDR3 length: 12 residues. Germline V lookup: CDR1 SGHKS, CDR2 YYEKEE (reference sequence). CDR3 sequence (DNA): TGTGCCAGCAGCTATACCAACACTGAAGCTTTCTTT. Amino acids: CASSYTNTEAFF.

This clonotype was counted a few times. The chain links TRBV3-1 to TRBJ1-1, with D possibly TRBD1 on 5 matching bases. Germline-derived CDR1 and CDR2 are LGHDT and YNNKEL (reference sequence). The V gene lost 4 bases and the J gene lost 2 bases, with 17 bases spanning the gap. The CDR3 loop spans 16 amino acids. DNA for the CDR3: TGTGCCAGCAGCCGAGCCACGGGACTCCTTAACACTGAAGCTTTCTTT. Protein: CASSRATGLLNTEAFF.

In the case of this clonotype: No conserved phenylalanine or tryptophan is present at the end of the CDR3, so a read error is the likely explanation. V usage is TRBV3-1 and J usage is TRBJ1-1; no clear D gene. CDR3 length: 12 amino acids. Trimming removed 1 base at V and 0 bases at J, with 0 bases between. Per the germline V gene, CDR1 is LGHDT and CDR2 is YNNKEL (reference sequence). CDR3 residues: CASSQVNTEAFS. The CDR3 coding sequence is TGTGCCAGCAGCCAAGTGAACACTGAAGCTTTCTCT.

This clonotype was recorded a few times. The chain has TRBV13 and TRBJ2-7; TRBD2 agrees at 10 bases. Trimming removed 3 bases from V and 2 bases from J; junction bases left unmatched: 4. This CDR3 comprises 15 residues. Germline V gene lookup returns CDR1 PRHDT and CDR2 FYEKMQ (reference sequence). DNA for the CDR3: TGTGCCAGCAGCTTTTCGCTAGCGGGGGCCTACGAGCAGTACTTC. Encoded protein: CASSFSLAGAYEQYF.

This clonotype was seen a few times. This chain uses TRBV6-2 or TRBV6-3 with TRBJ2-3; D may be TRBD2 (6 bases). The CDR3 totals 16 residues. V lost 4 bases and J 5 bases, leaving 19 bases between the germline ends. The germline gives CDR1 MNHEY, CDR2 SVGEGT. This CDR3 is CASSFKPAGGIDTQYF. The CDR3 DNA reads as TGTGCCAGCAGTTTCAAACCAGCGGGTGGCATAGATACGCAGTATTTT.

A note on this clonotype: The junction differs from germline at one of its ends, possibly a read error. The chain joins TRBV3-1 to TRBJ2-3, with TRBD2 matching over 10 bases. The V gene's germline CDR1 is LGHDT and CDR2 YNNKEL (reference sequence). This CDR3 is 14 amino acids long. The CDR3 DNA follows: TGTGTCAGCAGCCAGGGGACTAGCGCAGATACGCAGTATTTT. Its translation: CVSSQGTSADTQYF.